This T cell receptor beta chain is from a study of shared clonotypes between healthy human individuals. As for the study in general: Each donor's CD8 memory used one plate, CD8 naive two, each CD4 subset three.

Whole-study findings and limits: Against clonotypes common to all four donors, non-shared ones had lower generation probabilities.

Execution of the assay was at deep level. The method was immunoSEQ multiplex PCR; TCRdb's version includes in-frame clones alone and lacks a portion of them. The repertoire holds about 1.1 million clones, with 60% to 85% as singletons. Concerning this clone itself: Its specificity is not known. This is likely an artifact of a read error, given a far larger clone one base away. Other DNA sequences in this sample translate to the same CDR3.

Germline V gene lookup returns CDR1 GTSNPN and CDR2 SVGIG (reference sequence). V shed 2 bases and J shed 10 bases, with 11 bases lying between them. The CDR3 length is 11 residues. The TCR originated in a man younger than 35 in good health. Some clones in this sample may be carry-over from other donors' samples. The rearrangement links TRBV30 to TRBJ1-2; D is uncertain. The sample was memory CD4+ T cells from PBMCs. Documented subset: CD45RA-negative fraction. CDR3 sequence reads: CAWSSPADYTF. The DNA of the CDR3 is TGTGCCTGGAGTTCCCCCGCGGACTACACCTTC.